This passage covers 10 T cell receptor beta chains from one sample sequenced in a study of T cell responses to AZD1222 COVID-19 vaccine. Profiled with immunoSEQ multiplex PCR; TCRdb holds only in-frame clones, not every one. The sample has roughly 180,000 clones, roughly 91% seen once. Material: peripheral blood, obtained 28 days after the second dose of the MenACWY control vaccine. The receptors here all came from an adult who received the MenACWY meningococcal vaccine as a control.

The rearrangement joins TRBV6-2 or TRBV6-3 to TRBJ2-7, with D perhaps matching TRBD2 (5 bases). The CDR3 is 14 amino acids. The germline V gene has CDR1 MNHEY and CDR2 SVGEGT. Trimming stripped 8 bases from V and 2 bases from J, with 16 bases between. CDR3 region: CASRLEGFTYEQYF. The CDR3 region has the DNA TGTGCCAGCCGCCTAGAGGGTTTCACCTACGAGCAGTACTTC.

This sequence joins TRBV18 and TRBJ2-4; tentatively, D is TRBD1 or TRBD2 (5 bases each). Germline CDR1 KGHSH, CDR2 LQKENI. Trimming took off 0 bases at V and 9 bases at J, with 9 bases between the two ends. CDR3 length: 13 amino acids. The CDR3 coding sequence is TGTGCCAGCTCACCACCAGGGGACGGCATTCAGTACTTC. It translates to CASSPPGDGIQYF.

This clone was counted a single time. The chain couples TRBV29-1 to TRBJ1-2; 8 positions agree with TRBD1. CDR3 length equals 13 residues. The germline V gene has CDR1 SQVTM and CDR2 ANQGSEA. V trimming: 5 bases; J trimming: 3 bases; junction bases outside the gene matches: 5. CDR3 residues: CSVWTGPDYGYTF. The CDR3, as DNA: TGCAGCGTTTGGACAGGGCCCGACTATGGCTACACCTTC.

The V gene is TRBV13, the J gene TRBJ1-1, with 7 bases lining up with TRBD1. Germline CDR1 is PRHDT and CDR2 is FYEKMQ (reference sequence). V shed 0 bases and J 1 base; nucleotides not matched to a gene: 14. The CDR3 runs to 19 residues. CDR3 protein: CASSLGRTNRGFRNTEAFF. The CDR3 DNA reads as TGTGCCAGCAGCTTAGGGCGGACTAACAGGGGATTTAGGAACACTGAAGCTTTCTTT.

This chain joins TRBV5-1 and TRBJ2-5, with 8 bases that match TRBD2. This CDR3 contains 16 residues. With V trimmed by 4 bases and J by 5 bases, 13 bases remained unmatched. Germline loops: CDR1 SGHRS, CDR2 YFSETQ. The CDR3 sequence: CASSPNAGTRAETQYF. CDR3 nucleotides: TGCGCCAGCAGCCCGAATGCGGGGACTAGAGCCGAGACCCAGTACTTC.

The rearrangement joins TRBV2 to TRBJ1-4; maybe TRBD1 (6 bases). Looked up from germline, CDR1 is SNHLY and CDR2 is FYNNEI. Trimming removed 5 bases from V and 3 bases from J, with 10 bases in between. The CDR3 length is 14 residues. The CDR3 protein is CASSRTAANEKLFF. The CDR3 coding sequence is TGTGCCAGCAGTAGGACAGCCGCTAATGAAAAACTGTTTTTT.

A few counts support this clone. The J gene is TRBJ1-1, the V gene TRBV28; tentative D call: TRBD1 (6 bases). This CDR3 contains 15 residues. The ends were cut back, 5 bases at V and 7 bases at J, with 20 bases in the middle. Germline V gene data show CDR1 as MDHEN and CDR2 as SYDVKM. CDR3 loop: CASSPPGLGAGEAFF. The CDR3 DNA sequence: TGTGCCAGCAGTCCCCCTGGATTGGGGGCAGGTGAAGCTTTCTTT.

The chain couples TRBV5-6 to TRBJ1-2; the D is unclear. The length of the CDR3 is 13 residues. V gave up 1 base and J gave up 5 bases, with 9 bases separating them. Per the germline V gene, CDR1 is SGHDT and CDR2 is YYEEEE. CDR3 bases: TGTGCCAGCAGCTTGTTGCGCCTTTATGGCTACACCTTC. It yields the protein CASSLLRLYGYTF.

This rearrangement joins TRBV14 to TRBJ1-2, with D maybe TRBD1 (6 bases). The CDR3 loop spans 14 amino acids. Germline CDR1 SGHDN, CDR2 FVKESK. The V end lost 3 bases, the J end lost 6 bases, and 14 bases lay between the germline ends. The DNA for the CDR3 is TGTGCCAGCAGCCACCTTTTGGACAGAGATGGCTACACCTTC. Translation: CASSHLLDRDGYTF.

The rearrangement uses TRBV5-1 and TRBJ1-3, with TRBD1 as a possible D gene (5 bases). The V gene lost 9 bases and the J gene lost 0 bases, with 16 bases spanning the gap. Germline CDR1 is SGHRS and CDR2 is YFSETQ. The CDR3 runs to 15 residues. The CDR3 reads CAMTPRQRSGNTIYF. CDR3 DNA sequence: TGCGCCATGACTCCCCGACAGCGCTCTGGAAACACCATATATTTT.